These T cell receptor beta chains were read from a single sample in a study of cytomegalovirus exposure and HLA in healthy donors. Clones were read by immunoSEQ multiplex PCR, and TCRdb kept only the in-frame ones, dropping some. The data hold around 50,000 clones, with 80% observed a single time. Sequencing used PBMCs. All receptors derive from a man under 40 in good health and CMV-seropositive. Each CDR3 is given with its conserved first and last residue. D genes are given only for firm matches. Clone size is shown for a subset of rows, as once, few, many or a class of expanded clone.

D: NA
size: NA
J: TRBJ1-1
V: TRBV5-4
DNA: TGTGCCAGCAGCTTGGCCTCTGAAGCTTTCTTT
CDR3: CASSLASEAFF

D: NA
size: NA
J: TRBJ1-1
V: TRBV2
DNA: TGTGCCAGCAGTGAAACCAGGATGAACACTGAAGCTTTCTTT
CDR3: CASSETRMNTEAFF

D: NA
size: NA
J: TRBJ2-3
V: TRBV5-6
DNA: TGTGCCAGCAGCTTTGGACAAAGCACAGATACGCAGTATTTT
CDR3: CASSFGQSTDTQYF

D: NA
size: NA
J: TRBJ2-2
V: TRBV18
DNA: TGTGCCAGCTATTCGGACAGCACGAACACCGGGGAGCTGTTTTTT
CDR3: CASYSDSTNTGELFF

D: TRBD1
size: few
J: TRBJ2-7
V: TRBV6-1
DNA: TGTGCCTGTGGGACAGGGTACTACGAGCAGTACTTC
CDR3: CACGTGYYEQYF

D: NA
size: once
J: TRBJ1-2
V: TRBV11-2
DNA: TGTGCCAGCAGCTCGGCAGGGAACTATGGCTACACCTTC
CDR3: CASSSAGNYGYTF

D: TRBD2
size: few
J: TRBJ2-1
V: TRBV6-4
DNA: TGTGCCAGCAGTGACAGTAGCGGGGGGGCCGGTGAGCAGTTCTTC
CDR3: CASSDSSGGAGEQFF

D: TRBD1
size: NA
J: TRBJ1-5
V: TRBV6-1
DNA: TGTGCCAGCAGTGCGGGACAGGGTCTCAATCAGCCCCAGCATTTT
CDR3: CASSAGQGLNQPQHF

D: TRBD1
size: NA
J: TRBJ1-6
V: TRBV27
DNA: TGTGCCAGCCCTAGACAGGGCGATAATTCACCCCTCCACTTT
CDR3: CASPRQGDNSPLHF

D: TRBD1
size: few
J: TRBJ1-2
V: TRBV5-1
DNA: TGCGCCAGCAGCTCGGGACAGGCAAACTATGGCTACACCTTC
CDR3: CASSSGQANYGYTF

D: NA
size: few
J: TRBJ1-5
V: TRBV5-6
DNA: TGTGCCAGCAGCTTGGGGGCCGGCAATCAGCCCCAGCATTTT
CDR3: CASSLGAGNQPQHF

D: NA
size: NA
J: TRBJ1-6
V: TRBV5-6
DNA: TGTGCCAGCAGCTTGGGGACAGAAGCGTCCTATAATTCACCCCTCCACTTT
CDR3: CASSLGTEASYNSPLHF

D: TRBD2
size: once
J: TRBJ2-3
V: TRBV2
DNA: TGTGCCAGCAGTGAAGCGCTGCTAGCGGGGGGCATCACGGATACGCAGTATTTT
CDR3: CASSEALLAGGITDTQYF

D: NA
size: NA
J: TRBJ1-4
V: TRBV12-2
DNA: TGTGCAAGTCGCTCTGACAGAACAACTAATGAAAAACTGTTTTTT
CDR3: CASRSDRTTNEKLFF

D: NA
size: NA
J: TRBJ2-3
V: TRBV7-2
DNA: TGTGCCAGCAGCTTAGAACTAGCCGTACAGGCAGATACGCAGTATTTT
CDR3: CASSLELAVQADTQYF

D: NA
size: NA
J: TRBJ2-1
V: TRBV29-1
DNA: TGCGGGGGGGGCAGGGATGAGCAGTTCTTC
CDR3: CGGGRDEQFF

D: TRBD1
size: NA
J: TRBJ2-2
V: TRBV4-1
DNA: TGCGCCAGCAGCTCCCGGACAGGGTTAAAGAACACCGGGGAGCTGTTTTTT
CDR3: CASSSRTGLKNTGELFF

D: NA
size: NA
J: TRBJ2-3
V: TRBV4-2
DNA: TGTGCCAGCAGCCAAGAGGGGGCAGGGGGACTTGCAGATACGCAGTATTTT
CDR3: CASSQEGAGGLADTQYF

D: NA
size: NA
J: TRBJ2-5
V: TRBV19
DNA: TGTGCCAGTAGAGCCCCAGGGAACCAAGAGACCCAGTACTTC
CDR3: CASRAPGNQETQYF

D: NA
size: NA
J: TRBJ1-4
V: TRBV5-1
DNA: TGCGCCAGCAGCTTGGCCGTCGGGGGGGTTGAAAAACTGTTTTTT
CDR3: CASSLAVGGVEKLFF

D: NA
size: NA
J: TRBJ1-1
V: TRBV7-9
DNA: TGTGCCAGCAGCTCCGCACAGGGTCGACTGAACACTGAAGCTTTCTTT
CDR3: CASSSAQGRLNTEAFF

D: NA
size: NA
J: TRBJ2-7
V: TRBV6-1
DNA: TGTGCCAGCTGGAGGGACTACGAGCAGTACTTC
CDR3: CASWRDYEQYF

D: NA
size: few
J: TRBJ2-7
V: TRBV7-2
DNA: TGTGCCAGCGGGCGGGGCTACGAGCAGTACTTC
CDR3: CASGRGYEQYF

D: NA
size: NA
J: TRBJ2-6
V: TRBV4-2
DNA: TGTGACAGCAGCCAAGATGAGGTAGCTGGGGCCAACGTCCTGAATTTC
CDR3: CDSSQDEVAGANVLNF

D: TRBD1
size: NA
J: TRBJ2-1
V: TRBV2
DNA: TGTGCCAGCGGGAGACAGGGGGATTCGTTTGAGCAGTTCTTC
CDR3: CASGRQGDSFEQFF

D: TRBD1
size: NA
J: TRBJ1-2
V: TRBV27
DNA: TGTGCCAGCAGTTCCTATCAAACGGGACAGGGAAACTATGGCTACACCTTC
CDR3: CASSSYQTGQGNYGYTF

D: NA
size: few
J: TRBJ1-6
V: TRBV6-5
DNA: TGTGCCAGCAGTTACGGGGCCGATAATTCACCCCTCCACTTT
CDR3: CASSYGADNSPLHF

D: NA
size: NA
J: TRBJ1-1
V: TRBV7-9
DNA: TGTGCCAGCAGCCCGACAGCCCCAAACTCAAACACTGAAGCTTTCTTT
CDR3: CASSPTAPNSNTEAFF

D: NA
size: few
J: TRBJ2-7
V: TRBV5-1
DNA: TGCGCCAGCAGCTTAGGCCAGGTAATCTCCTACGAGCAGTACTTC
CDR3: CASSLGQVISYEQYF

D: TRBD1
size: NA
J: TRBJ2-7
V: TRBV28
DNA: TGTGCCAGCAGCTTAGGAACTGGGCAACAGGGGAAGTCTTACGAGCAGTACTTC
CDR3: CASSLGTGQQGKSYEQYF

D: TRBD1
size: NA
J: TRBJ2-7
V: TRBV5-1
DNA: TGCGCCAGCAGCTTGTCGGGACAGGGTTACGAGCAGTACTTC
CDR3: CASSLSGQGYEQYF

D: NA
size: NA
J: TRBJ2-1
V: TRBV5-4
DNA: TGTGCCAGCAGCTTGGCCCGCAATGAGCAGTTCTTC
CDR3: CASSLARNEQFF

D: NA
size: NA
J: TRBJ1-3
V: TRBV18
DNA: TGTGCCAGCTCACCACTAGTAATAAAGGAGACCTCTGGAAACACCATATATTTT
CDR3: CASSPLVIKETSGNTIYF

D: NA
size: NA
J: TRBJ1-2
V: TRBV6-1
DNA: TGTGCCAGCAGTGCACTTCCGGGACATGACAACTATGGCTACACCTTC
CDR3: CASSALPGHDNYGYTF

D: NA
size: NA
J: TRBJ2-7
V: TRBV11-2
DNA: TGTGCCAGCAGCTTAGTTGGGGGGGCCGAGCAGTACTTC
CDR3: CASSLVGGAEQYF

D: TRBD1
size: NA
J: TRBJ1-1
V: TRBV19
DNA: TGTGCCAGTAGTAGAGACAGGGGACAAACTGAAGCTTTCTTT
CDR3: CASSRDRGQTEAFF

D: TRBD1
size: NA
J: TRBJ1-3
V: TRBV19
DNA: TGTGCCAGTAGTCCACCGGACAGGGGGAAGTCTAGTTGGTCTGGAAACACCATATATTTT
CDR3: CASSPPDRGKSSWSGNTIYF

D: NA
size: NA
J: TRBJ1-2
V: TRBV28
DNA: TGTGCCAGCAGTTTATTTTCAGGGGTTGGGGGCTACACCTTC
CDR3: CASSLFSGVGGYTF

D: NA
size: NA
J: TRBJ2-7
V: TRBV6-5
DNA: TGTGCCAGCAGTACAGGGATGGAAGCCTACGAGCAGTACTTC
CDR3: CASSTGMEAYEQYF

D: TRBD1
size: once
J: TRBJ2-7
V: TRBV6-6
DNA: TGTGCCAGCAGTTACAGGACAGGGAGCTCCTACGAGCAGTACTTC
CDR3: CASSYRTGSSYEQYF

D: NA
size: NA
J: TRBJ1-4
V: TRBV2
DNA: TGTGCCAGCACTAGAGGTGCTAATAATGAAAAACTGTTTTTT
CDR3: CASTRGANNEKLFF

D: TRBD2
size: once
J: TRBJ2-3
V: TRBV2
DNA: TGTGCCAGAAGCGGGGGGTCCACAGATACGCAGTATTTT
CDR3: CARSGGSTDTQYF

D: TRBD2
size: NA
J: TRBJ2-3
V: TRBV6-1
DNA: TGTGCCAGCAGTTTTCTAGCGGGGCCAGATACGCAGTATTTT
CDR3: CASSFLAGPDTQYF

D: TRBD1
size: NA
J: TRBJ1-6
V: TRBV6-1
DNA: TGTGCCAGCAGTGACCCTCCGGGACAGGGGGCTAATTCCCCCCTCCACTTT
CDR3: CASSDPPGQGANSPLHF

D: NA
size: NA
J: TRBJ2-3
V: TRBV7-9
DNA: TGTGCCAGCAGCTTTACCAGCGGAGCGCTCACAGATACGCAGTATTTT
CDR3: CASSFTSGALTDTQYF

D: NA
size: NA
J: TRBJ2-7
V: TRBV28
DNA: TGTGCCAGCAGTCCGCTGACATCTACCTACGAGCAGTACTTC
CDR3: CASSPLTSTYEQYF

D: NA
size: NA
J: TRBJ2-7
V: TRBV27
DNA: TGTGCCAGCAGGGCCGGCCAAGGAGGAGGCTACGAGCAGTACTTC
CDR3: CASRAGQGGGYEQYF

D: TRBD1
size: NA
J: TRBJ1-1
V: TRBV30
DNA: TGTGCCGGTATTCGGCAGGGGGGAATAGGGACTGAAGCTTTCTTT
CDR3: CAGIRQGGIGTEAFF

D: TRBD2
size: NA
J: TRBJ2-2
V: TRBV6-5
DNA: TGTGCCAGCATCCGACTAGCGGGGAACACCGGGGAGCTGTTTTTT
CDR3: CASIRLAGNTGELFF

D: NA
size: NA
J: TRBJ2-5
V: TRBV29-1
DNA: TGCAGCGTTGATGAACCCAGGGAGACCCAGTACTTC
CDR3: CSVDEPRETQYF

D: NA
size: NA
J: TRBJ1-1
V: TRBV28
DNA: TGTGCCAGCAGTTTAGGGTCAGGCGTATCCCCTGGAGCTTTCTTT
CDR3: CASSLGSGVSPGAFF

D: NA
size: NA
J: TRBJ1-1
V: TRBV6-1
DNA: TGTGCCAGCAGGGACTGGGAGGATGGCACTGAAGCTTTCTTT
CDR3: CASRDWEDGTEAFF

D: NA
size: NA
J: TRBJ2-3
V: TRBV10-1
DNA: TGCGCCAGCAGTGACAGCGGTCGCACAGATACGCAGTATTTT
CDR3: CASSDSGRTDTQYF

D: TRBD2
size: NA
J: TRBJ2-3
V: TRBV10-3
DNA: TGTGCCATCAGTGAGTCCCCCCTAGCGGGATTGGCAGATACGCAGTATTTT
CDR3: CAISESPLAGLADTQYF

D: TRBD1
size: NA
J: TRBJ2-7
V: TRBV5-1
DNA: TGCGCCAGCAGCTATAGGACAGGGACCTACGAGCAGTACTTC
CDR3: CASSYRTGTYEQYF